Shown below are 27 T cell receptor beta chains from a single sample sequenced in a study of blood T cell repertoires in COVID-19. Data came from immunoSEQ multiplex PCR; TCRdb stores just in-frame clones and leaves some out. The table records 290,000 or so clones, 90% of them present only once. The source material was PBMCs or T cells enriched from blood (not recorded which). All receptors derive from a woman aged 30 to 39 who had recovered from COVID-19.

The genes are TRBV2 and TRBJ2-2, with 9 bases that match TRBD2. V dropped 1 base and J dropped 6; count of bases not matched to a gene: 6. The CDR3 spans 16 residues. Germline-derived CDR1 and CDR2 are SNHLY and FYNNEI. CDR3 coding DNA: TGTGCCAGCAGTGAAGTTAGCGGGAGAGGATCCGGGGAGCTGTTTTTT. Protein product: CASSEVSGRGSGELFF.

The genes are TRBV7-2 and TRBJ2-7, with 9 positions matching TRBD2. This CDR3 contains 15 residues. From germline, CDR1 is SGHTA and CDR2 FQGNSA. The V gene end was trimmed by 3 bases and the J gene end by 5 bases; junction bases not matched to a gene: 8. The CDR3 spells CASSLISGSLNEQYF. The CDR3 DNA follows: TGTGCCAGCAGCTTGATTAGCGGGAGCTTAAACGAGCAGTACTTC.

This chain joins TRBV5-6 and TRBJ1-3; tentatively, D is TRBD1 (6 bases). V was shortened by 5 bases and J by 0 bases, with 9 bases between the two germline ends. The CDR3 contains 14 residues. Germline V CDR1 and CDR2: SGHDT, YYEEEE. CDR3 nucleotides: TGTGCCAGCAGTTCGACAGGCTCTGGAAACACCATATATTTT. Its protein is CASSSTGSGNTIYF. Variable domain in full (rest from reference TRBV5-6 and TRBJ1-3): DAGVTQSPTHLIKTRGQQVTLRCSPKSGHDTVSWYQQALGQGPQFIFQYYEEEERQRGNFPDRFSGHQFPNYSSELNVNALLLGDSALYLCASSSTGSGNTIYFGEGSWLTVV.

This clone was recorded only once. V gene TRBV27 combines with J gene TRBJ1-6, with D maybe TRBD1 (5 bases). The CDR3 spans 14 residues. Germline CDR1 and CDR2: MNHEY and SMNVEV (reference sequence). The V and J ends lost 6 bases and 6 bases respectively, with 12 bases between them. The CDR3 spells CASSLGGVNSPLHF. The CDR3 DNA reads TGTGCCAGCAGCCTCGGGGGGGTTAATTCACCCCTCCACTTT.

The chain combines TRBV10-3 with TRBJ2-6; tentative D call: TRBD2 (6 bases). V gave up 4 bases and J gave up 3 bases, with 16 bases separating them. The CDR3 sequence is 17 residues long. Germline lookup yields CDR1 ENHRY and CDR2 SYGVKD. The CDR3 nucleotides are TGTGCCATCAGTGTCCGGAAGGAGGGTGATGGGGCCAACGTCCTGACTTTC. Encoded protein: CAISVRKEGDGANVLTF.

The chain is built from TRBV7-3 and TRBJ1-5, with a possible D match to TRBD1 (6 bases). Germline V lookup: CDR1 SGHTA, CDR2 FQGTGA. With 4 bases removed from V and 6 bases from J, the gap between germline ends came to 19 bases. The CDR3 is 16 amino acids. The CDR3 is CASSSVGAQGGQPQHF. The CDR3 DNA reads TGTGCCAGCAGCTCCGTCGGGGCACAGGGCGGTCAGCCCCAGCATTTT.

This clone was seen only once. This chain uses TRBV19 with TRBJ2-2; TRBD1 might be the D (6 bases). Germline V gives CDR1 LNHDA, CDR2 SQIVND (reference sequence). The CDR3 totals 14 residues. The CDR3 spells CGTSSGEVPGELFF. DNA of the CDR3: TGTGGCACATCCTCAGGGGAAGTCCCCGGGGAGCTGTTTTTT.

The chain combines TRBV25-1 with TRBJ2-3; D is uncertain. V lost 4 bases, J lost 5 bases, and 4 bases lay in between. Germline V gene data show CDR1 as MGHDK and CDR2 as SYGVNS. The length of the CDR3 is 11 residues. The CDR3 loop is CASSVKDTQYF. Written as DNA, the CDR3 is TGTGCCAGCAGTGTAAAAGATACGCAGTATTTT.

The V call is TRBV7-2, the J call TRBJ1-5; a possible D gene is TRBD1 (6 bases). CDR3 size: 14 residues. V was clipped by 2 bases and J by 5 bases, with 10 bases between them. Per germline, CDR1 SGHTA and CDR2 FQGNSA. The CDR3 bases are TGTGCCAGCAGCTTAAGGGCAGGGGATCAGCCCCAGCATTTT. This encodes CASSLRAGDQPQHF.

The rearrangement links TRBV18 to TRBJ1-2; 8 bases line up with TRBD1. CDR1 is KGHSH and CDR2 is LQKENI in the germline V gene. This CDR3 is 15 amino acids long. V was clipped by 4 bases and J by 3 bases; unmatched bases: 7. This CDR3 is CASSHGQGGDYGYTF. CDR3 nucleotides: TGTGCCAGCTCACATGGACAGGGTGGGGACTATGGCTACACCTTC.

The chain recombines TRBV7-3 with TRBJ2-1, with 10 bases matching TRBD1. This CDR3 is built from 17 residues. Losses at the gene ends were 3 bases for V and 5 bases for J; bases not matched to a gene: 10. Germline CDR1 SGHTA, CDR2 FQGTGA. The CDR3 region is CASSLGSRDRGNNEQFF. The CDR3 DNA reads TGTGCCAGCAGCTTGGGTTCGAGGGACAGGGGTAACAATGAGCAGTTCTTC. Using reference TRBV7-3 and TRBJ2-1 for the parts outside the CDR3, the full variable domain is GAGVSQTPSNKVTEKGKYVELRCDPISGHTALYWYRQSLGQGPEFLIYFQGTGAADDSGLPNDRFFAVRPEGSVSTLKIQRTERGDSAVYLCASSLGSRDRGNNEQFFGPGTRLTVL.

The chain uses TRBV29-1 and TRBJ1-1, with D unclear. CDR1 is SQVTM, CDR2 ANQGSEA, per germline. V lost 8 bases to trimming and J lost 5 bases, with 21 bases between them. CDR3 length equals 14 residues. The CDR3 nucleotides read TGCAGCTTAATGAGGGAGATCCTAGGTACTGAAGCTTTCTTT. Translated, it gives CSLMREILGTEAFF. Full variable domain (rest looked up from reference TRBV29-1 and TRBJ1-1): SAVISQKPSRDICQRGTSLTIQCQVDSQVTMMFWYRQQPGQSLTLIATANQGSEATYESGFVIDKFPISRPNLTFSTLTVSNMSPEDSSIYLCSLMREILGTEAFFGQGTRLTVV.

The V gene is TRBV28, the J gene TRBJ2-2; TRBD2 aligns across 10 bases. J lost 2 bases, V lost 4 bases, and 7 bases had no gene match. This CDR3 has 17 amino acids. Germline lookup yields CDR1 MDHEN and CDR2 SYDVKM. This chain's CDR3 is CASSSILAGENTGELFF. The CDR3, as DNA: TGTGCCAGCAGTTCCATTCTAGCGGGAGAAAACACCGGGGAGCTGTTTTTT. Variable domain in full (rest from reference TRBV28 and TRBJ2-2): DVKVTQSSRYLVKRTGEKVFLECVQDMDHENMFWYRQDPGLGLRLIYFSYDVKMKEKGDIPEGYSVSREKKERFSLILESASTNQTSMYLCASSSILAGENTGELFFGEGSRLTVL.

The chain carries TRBV6-6 and TRBJ2-7; 13 positions agree with TRBD2. Trimming took 5 bases from V and 0 from J; bases not matched to a gene: 10. Germline lookup yields CDR1 MNHNY and CDR2 SVGAGI (reference sequence). The CDR3 is 18 amino acids. The CDR3 is CASSLEPGTSGNSYEQYF. The CDR3 DNA reads TGTGCCAGCAGTCTTGAACCAGGGACTAGCGGGAACTCCTACGAGCAGTACTTC.

This clone was recorded only once. This chain joins TRBV6-5 and TRBJ1-1, with 8 positions matching TRBD1. CDR3 size: 12 residues. V was clipped by 4 bases and J by 12 bases; unmatched bases: 7. Germline CDR1 reads MNHEY; CDR2 reads SVGAGI. This CDR3 is CASSWTGMGTFF. CDR3 DNA sequence: TGTGCCAGCAGTTGGACAGGGATGGGAACTTTCTTT.

The chain has TRBV2 and TRBJ2-3, with 7 bases lining up with TRBD1. V was pared by 4 bases and J by 0 bases, with 31 bases of the junction left unmatched. CDR3 length equals 24 residues. CDR1 and CDR2 from the germline V gene are SNHLY and FYNNEI. The DNA for the CDR3 is TGTGCCAGCAGTGTCCCTGACAGGGCGGTTGACTACCAGGCGACCACCCCTAGCACAGATACGCAGTATTTT. Protein product: CASSVPDRAVDYQATTPSTDTQYF.

This CDR3 is CASSVGGVAGVDNEQFF. CDR3 DNA: TGTGCCAGCAGCGTAGGAGGAGTAGCGGGAGTAGACAATGAGCAGTTCTTC. The V gene is TRBV9, the J gene TRBJ2-1, with 9 bases lining up with TRBD2. V lost 0 bases to trimming and J lost 5 bases; unmatched junction nucleotides: 9. Germline CDR1 and CDR2: SGDLS and YYNGEE. This CDR3 has 17 amino acids.

The rearrangement links TRBV28 to TRBJ2-2; the D gene is possibly TRBD1 (6 bases). Germline V gene lookup returns CDR1 MDHEN and CDR2 SYDVKM. Between the trimmed V and J ends, which lost 7 bases and 0 bases, there was a span of 15 bases. The CDR3 covers 16 residues. CDR3 loop: CASIQGGSANTGELFF. Written as DNA, the CDR3 is TGTGCCAGCATTCAAGGGGGATCCGCGAACACCGGGGAGCTGTTTTTT.

The chain recombines TRBV6-5 with TRBJ2-7, with D maybe TRBD1 (6 bases). V lost 6 bases and J 5 bases, leaving 17 bases between the germline ends. The germline CDR1 and CDR2 sequences are MNHEY and SVGAGI. This CDR3 contains 14 residues. The CDR3 here is CASSRGSETHEQYF. As DNA, the CDR3 is TGTGCCAGCAGCAGGGGAAGCGAGACCCACGAGCAGTACTTC.

The chain has TRBV24-1 and TRBJ2-1; 7 bases are a match to TRBD2. Germline V gene data show CDR1 as KGHDR and CDR2 as SFDVKD. Trimming at V came to 0 bases and at J to 1 base, leaving 17 bases not matched to a gene. CDR3 length: 21 amino acids. The CDR3: CATSDLGQARSGLRSYNEQFF. CDR3 coding DNA: TGTGCCACCAGTGATTTGGGGCAGGCTCGTAGCGGGTTACGTTCCTACAATGAGCAGTTCTTC.

The chain is built from TRBV27 and TRBJ1-1, with TRBD1 as a possible D gene (6 bases). CDR1 and CDR2 from the germline V gene are MNHEY and SMNVEV (reference sequence). This CDR3 is 19 amino acids long. Between the trimmed V and J ends, which lost 0 bases and 1 base, there was a span of 21 bases. CDR3 sequence reads: CASSLSSLPLTGKNTEAFF. CDR3 coding DNA: TGTGCCAGCAGTTTATCTTCCCTCCCCCTTACAGGGAAGAACACTGAAGCTTTCTTT.

J is TRBJ1-2 and V is TRBV18; D is unresolved. Germline V CDR1 and CDR2: KGHSH, LQKENI. This CDR3 is 15 amino acids long. Trimming pared 3 bases from V and 0 bases from J, leaving 11 bases between. CDR3 in DNA: TGTGCCAGCTCACCTCAGAAAGAAGCTAACTATGGCTACACCTTC. As protein: CASSPQKEANYGYTF. The full variable domain, in which reference TRBV18 and TRBJ1-2 provide the parts outside the CDR3, is NAGVMQNPRHLVRRRGQEARLRCSPMKGHSHVYWYRQLPEEGLKFMVYLQKENIIDESGMPKERFSAEFPKEGPSILRIQQVVRGDSAAYFCASSPQKEANYGYTFGSGTRLTVV.

J is TRBJ1-5 and V is TRBV28; no firm D call. Germline CDR1 is MDHEN and CDR2 is SYDVKM. Trimming left V 2 bases short and J 6 bases short, with 5 bases between. The CDR3 runs to 12 residues. The CDR3 DNA reads TGTGCCAGCAGTTTAATGAGTCAGCCCCAGCATTTT. Translating it yields CASSLMSQPQHF.

This sequence joins TRBV11-2 and TRBJ1-5, with a possible D match to TRBD1 (5 bases). V lost 1 base and J 6 bases, leaving 10 bases between the germline ends. This CDR3 is 14 amino acids long. The germline gives CDR1 SGHAT, CDR2 FQNNGV. Written as DNA, the CDR3 is TGTGCCAGCAGCTTAGGCGGGGGTAGTCAGCCCCAGCATTTT. This sequence encodes CASSLGGGSQPQHF.

This chain joins TRBV13 and TRBJ2-1; D is perhaps TRBD2 (7 bases). This CDR3 is built from 16 residues. Germline CDR1 reads PRHDT; CDR2 reads FYEKMQ (reference sequence). Trimming pared 6 bases from V and 0 bases from J, leaving 15 bases between. The CDR3 DNA is TGTGCCAGCAGTCTTGGGGGGGCGGCCTCCTACAATGAGCAGTTCTTC. It translates to CASSLGGAASYNEQFF.

This chain joins TRBV11-2 and TRBJ1-1; D gene uncertain. Trimming removed 1 base from V and 0 bases from J, with 12 bases in between. Per germline, CDR1 SGHAT and CDR2 FQNNGV. The CDR3 contains 16 residues. CDR3 region: CASSLGHRPMNTEAFF. CDR3 nucleotides: TGTGCCAGCAGCTTAGGCCACAGACCCATGAACACTGAAGCTTTCTTT.

The gene calls are TRBV27 and TRBJ2-1, with TRBD2 matching 7 bases. From germline, CDR1 is MNHEY and CDR2 SMNVEV (reference sequence). V shed 10 bases and J 0 bases; nucleotides not matched to a gene: 9. CDR3 length equals 15 residues. The CDR3 coding sequence is TGTGCCACCGAGTCTAGCGGAGGCTCCTACAATGAGCAGTTCTTC. As protein: CATESSGGSYNEQFF.